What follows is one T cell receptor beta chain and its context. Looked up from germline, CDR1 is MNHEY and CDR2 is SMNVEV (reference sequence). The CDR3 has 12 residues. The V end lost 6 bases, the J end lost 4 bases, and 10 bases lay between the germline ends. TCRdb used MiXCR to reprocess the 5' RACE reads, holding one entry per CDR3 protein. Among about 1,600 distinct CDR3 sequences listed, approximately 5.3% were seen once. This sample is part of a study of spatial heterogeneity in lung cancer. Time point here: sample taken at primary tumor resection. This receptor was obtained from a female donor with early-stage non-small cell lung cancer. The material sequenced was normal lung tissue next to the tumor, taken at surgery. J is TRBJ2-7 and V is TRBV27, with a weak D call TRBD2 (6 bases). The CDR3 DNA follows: TGTGCCAGCAGCCCCGGGGGTTACGAGCAGTACTTC. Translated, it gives CASSPGGYEQYF.